These T cell receptor beta chains were read from a single sample in a study of blood T cell repertoires in COVID-19. The assay was immunoSEQ multiplex PCR, and TCRdb's table has in-frame clones only and misses some. This sample has more than 100,000 clones, with around 87% found just once. The sample consisted of peripheral blood. The receptors shown here come from a woman aged 60 to 75 with COVID-19, enrolled during active disease. Each CDR3 is given with its conserved first and last residue. Each record gives: clone size, J gene, D gene, V gene, CDR3 protein, CDR3 DNA. A D gene is named only where the DNA matches it firmly. Where a row states a size, it is once, few, many or the class of an expanded clone; other rows omit it.

>once|TRBJ1-2|.|TRBV7-3
CASSSGFAGSGYTF
TGTGCCAGCAGCTCTGGATTCGCGGGGTCTGGCTACACCTTC
>few|TRBJ1-5|TRBD1|TRBV27
CASSPVDRANQPQHF
TGTGCCAGCAGTCCCGTTGACAGGGCCAATCAGCCCCAGCATTTT
>.|TRBJ1-5|.|TRBV30
CAWASGSNQPQHF
TGTGCCTGGGCCTCGGGTAGCAATCAGCCCCAGCATTTT
>.|TRBJ2-7|TRBD1|TRBV11-3
CASSPAGGQGIYEQYF
TGTGCCAGCAGCCCGGCGGGGGGACAGGGGATCTACGAGCAGTACTTC
>.|TRBJ2-1|TRBD2|TRBV6-2/TRBV6-3
CASSYPLGGEGWNEQFF
TGTGCCAGCAGTTACCCCTTGGGGGGGGAAGGTTGGAATGAGCAGTTCTTC
>.|TRBJ2-6|.|TRBV5-5
CASSPLPNGVSGANVLTF
TGTGCCAGCAGCCCCCTTCCCAACGGGGTATCGGGGGCCAACGTCCTGACTTTC
>.|TRBJ2-7|.|TRBV21-1
CASSKGPYGEQYF
TGTGCCAGCAGCAAAGGCCCTTACGGCGAGCAGTACTTC
>.|TRBJ2-2|TRBD1|TRBV27
CASSLIWTGMTGELFF
TGTGCCAGCAGTTTAATTTGGACAGGGATGACCGGGGAGCTGTTTTTT
>.|TRBJ1-5|.|TRBV5-8
CASSRTRVQPQHF
TGTGCCAGCAGCCGGACTCGGGTGCAGCCCCAGCATTTT
>.|TRBJ2-7|.|TRBV19
CASSIGQSVVHPPSYEQYF
TGTGCCAGTAGTATAGGCCAATCGGTTGTTCACCCACCTTCCTACGAGCAGTACTTC
>.|TRBJ2-5|.|TRBV3-1/TRBV3-2
CASSQVRGLKTQYF
TGTGCCAGCAGCCAAGTAAGGGGGTTAAAGACCCAGTACTTC
>.|TRBJ1-1|.|TRBV19
CASSFGPGDTEAFF
TGTGCCAGTAGTTTCGGCCCGGGGGACACTGAAGCTTTCTTT
>.|TRBJ1-2|TRBD1|TRBV5-1
CASSLAWTGVNYGYTF
TGCGCCAGCAGCTTGGCGTGGACAGGGGTAAACTATGGCTACACCTTC
>.|TRBJ2-3|TRBD2|TRBV5-1
CASSLGASGSTDTQYF
TGCGCCAGCAGCTTGGGGGCTAGCGGTAGCACAGATACGCAGTATTTT
>.|TRBJ2-2|.|TRBV4-2
CASSQVREAGELFF
TGTGCCAGCAGCCAAGTCAGGGAGGCCGGGGAGCTGTTTTTT
>.|TRBJ2-3|.|TRBV14
CASSQGALRTDTQYF
TGTGCCAGCAGCCAAGGGGCCCTACGCACAGATACGCAGTATTTT
>.|TRBJ2-7|.|TRBV5-6
CASSLAGWEVSYEQYF
TGTGCCAGCAGCTTGGCAGGGTGGGAAGTCTCCTACGAGCAGTACTTC
>.|TRBJ2-1|TRBD2|TRBV5-4
CASSLASAGGPYNEQFF
TGTGCCAGCAGCTTGGCGTCTGCGGGGGGGCCCTACAATGAGCAGTTCTTC
>.|TRBJ2-7|TRBD1|TRBV9
CASSVGGGLSYEQYF
TGTGCCAGCAGCGTAGGAGGGGGCCTTTCCTACGAGCAGTACTTC
>.|TRBJ1-5|.|TRBV4-2
CASSQVVGGPQHF
TGTGCCAGCAGCCAGGTTGTGGGGGGGCCCCAGCATTTT
>.|TRBJ1-4|TRBD1|TRBV2
CASRDTGQGRGEKLFF
TGTGCCAGCAGAGATACCGGACAGGGCAGGGGGGAAAAACTGTTTTTT
>.|TRBJ2-7|TRBD1|TRBV25-1
CASSESGTGEGQYF
TGTGCCAGCAGTGAATCGGGGACAGGGGAGGGGCAGTACTTC
>.|TRBJ2-4|TRBD1|TRBV5-4
CASSSGTGGVKNIQYF
TGTGCCAGCAGCTCGGGGACAGGGGGCGTCAAAAACATTCAGTACTTC
>.|TRBJ1-3|TRBD1|TRBV3-1/TRBV3-2
CASSPRTGLRNTIYF
TGTGCCAGCAGCCCGAGGACAGGGCTAAGAAACACCATATATTTT
>.|TRBJ2-3|.|TRBV7-9
CASSLSPTVVTDTQYF
TGTGCCAGCAGCTTATCTCCAACAGTGGTCACAGATACGCAGTATTTT
>few|TRBJ1-2|.|TRBV27
CASSSAGSYGYTF
TGTGCCAGCAGTTCGGCAGGTTCCTATGGCTACACCTTC
>few|TRBJ1-2|TRBD1|TRBV30
CAWEIGTGSHGYTF
TGTGCCTGGGAGATTGGGACAGGGTCCCATGGCTACACCTTC
>.|TRBJ1-1|TRBD1|TRBV28
CASSLKGQGAVNTEAFF
TGTGCCAGCAGCTTGAAAGGACAGGGGGCTGTTAACACTGAAGCTTTCTTT
>.|TRBJ1-4|TRBD1|TRBV7-9
CASSLPQGGNEKLFF
TGTGCCAGCAGCTTGCCGCAGGGGGGAAATGAAAAACTGTTTTTT
>.|TRBJ2-1|.|TRBV28
CASSLYGGYNEQFF
TGTGCCAGCAGTTTATACGGAGGATACAATGAGCAGTTCTTC
>.|TRBJ2-5|TRBD2|TRBV30
CAWSAKRGGLGETQYF
TGTGCCTGGAGTGCGAAGCGGGGGGGCCTAGGAGAGACCCAGTACTTC
>.|TRBJ1-2|.|TRBV2
CASIMRAGINYGYTF
TGTGCCAGCATAATGCGAGCGGGGATCAACTATGGCTACACCTTC
>.|TRBJ1-2|TRBD1|TRBV6-5
CASSYDRGNYGYTF
TGTGCCAGCAGTTACGACAGGGGGAACTATGGCTACACCTTC
>.|TRBJ1-6|TRBD1|TRBV7-3
CASSLSGPGQGLDSYNSPLHF
TGTGCCAGCAGCTTAAGCGGCCCGGGACAGGGCCTCGATTCCTATAATTCACCCCTCCACTTT
>.|TRBJ2-5|.|TRBV10-3
CAISAPTGVAGETQYF
TGTGCCATCAGTGCCCCCACGGGGGTCGCGGGGGAGACCCAGTACTTC
>.|TRBJ2-1|.|TRBV18
CASSPTNSHNEQFF
TGTGCCAGCTCACCCACAAATAGCCACAATGAGCAGTTCTTC
>.|TRBJ1-1|.|TRBV6-6
CASSYSNSLNTEAFF
TGTGCCAGCAGTTACTCGAACAGTCTGAACACTGAAGCTTTCTTT
>.|TRBJ1-3|.|TRBV10-2
CASSPDRRNTIYF
TGCGCCAGCAGCCCCGACAGGAGAAACACCATATATTTT
>.|TRBJ1-2|TRBD1|TRBV9
CASSARTGEEGGYTF
TGTGCCAGCAGCGCTAGGACAGGGGAGGAAGGAGGCTACACCTTC
>once|TRBJ1-5|.|TRBV3-1/TRBV3-2
CASSQGNRVQPQHF
TGTGCCAGCAGCCAAGGAAATAGAGTTCAGCCCCAGCATTTT
>.|TRBJ1-3|TRBD1|TRBV5-6
CASSYPVGQARSGNTIYF
TGTGCCAGCAGCTACCCCGTGGGACAGGCCCGCTCTGGAAACACCATATATTTT
>.|TRBJ1-5|TRBD1|TRBV6-4
CASTHKGDREGNQPQHF
TGTGCCAGCACCCACAAGGGGGACAGGGAAGGCAATCAGCCCCAGCATTTT
>once|TRBJ1-6|TRBD1|TRBV5-1
CASSLTLQGPRNSPLHF
TGCGCCAGCAGCTTGACCTTACAGGGGCCGAGGAATTCACCCCTCCACTTT
>.|TRBJ2-7|TRBD1|TRBV4-2
CASSQDRSGGKQYF
TGTGCCAGCAGCCAAGATCGTTCAGGGGGCAAGCAGTACTTC
>.|TRBJ1-1|.|TRBV7-3
CASSSSRDTEAFF
TGTGCCAGCAGCTCGAGTAGAGACACTGAAGCTTTCTTT
>.|TRBJ1-5|.|TRBV4-1
CASSQDSNQPQHF
TGCGCCAGCAGCCAAGATTCTAATCAGCCCCAGCATTTT
>.|TRBJ2-5|TRBD2|TRBV6-1
CASSEGLAGTYQETQYF
TGTGCCAGCAGTGAAGGCCTAGCGGGGACGTACCAAGAGACCCAGTACTTC
>.|TRBJ2-1|.|TRBV19
CASSMRANEQFF
TGTGCCAGTAGTATGAGGGCTAATGAGCAGTTCTTC
>.|TRBJ2-1|.|TRBV5-4
CASSPGDRGEQFF
TGTGCCAGCAGCCCGGGGGACCGGGGAGAGCAGTTCTTC
>.|TRBJ2-5|TRBD1|TRBV7-3
CASSPGTGVWETQYF
TGTGCCAGCAGCCCCGGGACAGGGGTTTGGGAGACCCAGTACTTC
>few|TRBJ1-1|.|TRBV6-5
CASTRQPMNTEAFF
TGTGCCAGCACCAGACAGCCAATGAACACTGAAGCTTTCTTT
>.|TRBJ1-2|.|TRBV29-1
CSVVPGLHGYTF
TGCAGCGTTGTCCCCGGGTTGCATGGCTACACCTTC
>once|TRBJ1-5|.|TRBV5-1
CASSLSAGDSNQPQHF
TGCGCCAGCAGCTTGTCCGCAGGGGATAGCAATCAGCCCCAGCATTTT
>.|TRBJ1-5|TRBD1|TRBV5-1
CASSAGTGLSNQPQHF
TGCGCCAGCAGCGCGGGGACAGGACTTAGCAATCAGCCCCAGCATTTT
>.|TRBJ1-2|.|TRBV3-1/TRBV3-2
CASSQGAGTHYGYTF
TGTGCCAGCAGCCAAGGTGCGGGGACTCACTATGGCTACACCTTC
>.|TRBJ1-1|TRBD1|TRBV5-4
CASSPTSDRDSEAFF
TGTGCCAGCAGCCCAACCTCGGACAGGGACTCTGAAGCTTTCTTT
>.|TRBJ1-1|.|TRBV27
CASSLRVLGNTEAFF
TGTGCCAGCAGTTTGCGGGTTTTGGGGAACACTGAAGCTTTCTTT
>.|TRBJ1-5|.|TRBV5-4
CASSFGGAGSNQPQHF
TGTGCCAGCAGCTTCGGGGGGGCAGGGAGCAATCAGCCCCAGCATTTT
>.|TRBJ1-2|TRBD1|TRBV5-4
CASSSRTGGSNGYTF
TGTGCCAGCAGCTCGCGGACAGGGGGATCTAATGGCTACACCTTC